This entry lists 10 T cell receptor beta chains sequenced from one sample in a study of regulatory T cells in long-lasting Graves disease. Construction of TCR beta libraries relied on iRepertoire HTBI primers and on Arm-PCR targeting CDR3 regions. Using its own MiXCR run on the multiplex PCR reads, TCRdb lists one record per CDR3 protein. The sample includes hundreds of thousands of distinct CDR3 sequences, 16% of them seen just once. Described time point: newly diagnosed GD, antithyroid drugs for less than 3 months. Extracted PBMC RNA gave rise to the TCR library. This sample also appeared in a second study, on T cells in Graves' hyperthyroidism and ophthalmopathy.

The source was peripheral blood mononuclear cells (PBMCs), collected at new diagnosis, from a patient treated with antithyroid drugs. The receptors here all came from a woman aged 25 to 45 with Graves disease.

This clonotype was found many times. The rearrangement joins TRBV7-9 to TRBJ2-7; D might be TRBD2 (6 bases). Trimming took off 4 bases at V and 0 bases at J, with 16 bases between the two ends. The germline V gene encodes CDR1 SEHNR and CDR2 FQNEAQ (reference sequence). The CDR3 is 16 residues long. In nucleotides, the CDR3 is TGTGCCAGCAGCTGGGCCCAGGGCGGGACCTCCTACGAGCAGTACTTC. It is translated as CASSWAQGGTSYEQYF.

In its sample, this clonotype was seen many times. The chain employs TRBV20-1 and TRBJ2-7; weak D call: TRBD2 (5 bases). This CDR3 is built from 13 residues. V was cut by 6 bases and J by 3 bases, with 15 bases left in between. In germline, CDR1 is DFQATT, CDR2 SNEGSKA (reference sequence). DNA for the CDR3: TGCAGTGCCCGGTGGCTAGCTTTCTACGAGCAGTACTTC. Translation gives CSARWLAFYEQYF.

This clonotype appeared many times. The CDR3 nucleotides read TGTGCCAGCAGCTGGCCAGGGGGAGCCGACAATGAGCAGTTCTTC. It codes for CASSWPGGADNEQFF. The rearrangement links TRBV7-9 to TRBJ2-1; TRBD1 matches at 7 bases. The CDR3 spans 15 residues. The J segment lost 5 bases and the V segment lost 4 bases, leaving 8 bases of the junction unmatched. Looked up from germline, CDR1 is SEHNR and CDR2 is FQNEAQ (reference sequence).

On this clonotype itself: A junction end diverges from the germline sequence, so it may reflect a read error. The chain recombines TRBV30 with TRBJ1-1, with D possibly matching TRBD1 (5 bases). The CDR3 covers 16 residues. Germline V gene data show CDR1 as GTSNPN and CDR2 as SVGIG (reference sequence). CDR3 amino acids: CAWSVSRGRAWTEASF. CDR3 in DNA: TGTGCCTGGAGTGTAAGTCGAGGCAGGGCTTGGACTGAAGCTTCCTTT.

The chain couples TRBV24-1 to TRBJ2-1, with 7 bases lining up with TRBD2. Germline V CDR1 and CDR2: KGHDR, SFDVKD. The J segment lost 3 bases and the V segment lost 12 bases, leaving 7 bases of the junction unmatched. This CDR3 has 13 amino acids. CDR3 in amino acids: CAVSREGYNEQFF. In nucleotides, the CDR3 is TGTGCCGTCAGCAGGGAGGGCTACAATGAGCAGTTCTTC.

This clonotype was recorded at least ten times. A much bigger clone sits one base away, suggesting this may be a read error. V usage is TRBV7-9 and J usage is TRBJ2-7; a possible D gene is TRBD2 (6 bases). Germline V gives CDR1 SEHNR, CDR2 FQNEAQ (reference sequence). The CDR3 covers 12 residues. With 4 bases removed from V and 2 bases from J, the gap between germline ends came to 6 bases. The DNA for the CDR3 is TGTGCCAGCAGCTGGGGGGCCTACGAGCAGTACTTC. It translates to CASSWGAYEQYF. The variable domain in full, completed from reference TRBV7-9 and TRBJ2-7, reads DTGVSQNPRHKITKRGQNVTFRCDPISEHNRLYWYRQTLGQGPEFLTYFQNEAQLEKSRLLSDRFSAERPKGSFSTLEIQRTEQGDSAMYLCASSWGAYEQYFGPGTRLTVT.

This chain links TRBV18 with TRBJ2-2; D may be TRBD1 (6 bases). Germline V gene sequence: CDR1 KGHSH, CDR2 LQKENI. The V and J ends lost 2 bases and 3 bases respectively, with 10 bases between them. The CDR3 runs to 15 residues. In nucleotides, the CDR3 is TGTGCCAGCTCACCAGCACAGGGATACACCGGGGAGCTGTTTTTT. Amino acid sequence: CASSPAQGYTGELFF.

This clonotype has a count of ten or more. The gene calls are TRBV28 and TRBJ2-7; no reliable D call. Germline loops: CDR1 MDHEN, CDR2 SYDVKM. The CDR3 contains 15 residues. The V end was cut by 7 bases, the J end by 1 base, with 17 bases between. CDR3 sequence (DNA): TGTGCCAGCACCGGCCGGGTCGGCGGTTCCTACGAGCAGTACTTC. It specifies CASTGRVGGSYEQYF.

V and J are TRBV5-1 and TRBJ2-2, with D maybe TRBD1 (6 bases). Looked up from germline, CDR1 is SGHRS and CDR2 is YFSETQ. V was clipped by 4 bases and J by 2 bases, with 18 bases between them. CDR3 length: 17 amino acids. CDR3 sequence reads: CASSPELRQANTGELFF. In DNA, the CDR3 is TGCGCCAGCAGCCCGGAACTGAGACAGGCAAACACCGGGGAGCTGTTTTTT.

In regard to this clonotype: A much larger clonotype is one base distant, so this may be a read error. The chain links TRBV2 to TRBJ2-3; D is perhaps TRBD2 (5 bases). Deletions cut 8 bases from V and 4 bases from J, with 19 bases between. This CDR3 contains 15 residues. Per germline, CDR1 SNHLY and CDR2 FYNNEI. CDR3 sequence: CASDSLEEEADTQYF. The CDR3 DNA sequence: TGTGCCAGCGACTCGCTGGAGGAAGAGGCAGATACGCAGTATTTT. The entire variable domain, with the rest obtained from reference TRBV2 and TRBJ2-3, is as follows: EPEVTQTPSHQVTQMGQEVILRCVPISNHLYFYWYRQILGQKVEFLVSFYNNEISEKSEIFDDQFSVERPDGSNFTLKIRSTKLEDSAMYFCASDSLEEEADTQYFGPGTRLTVL.